Listed below are T cell receptor beta chains from one sample, sequenced in a study of T-cell memory formation after mild COVID-19. TCRdb analysed the 5' RACE reads with MiXCR anew, one entry per CDR3 protein. The data contain roughly 580,000 distinct CDR3 sequences, over 15% of them singletons. Sequencing was done on a sample of PBMCs or a T cell subset sorted from them (not recorded which). These receptors were collected from an adult woman who had mild COVID-19 (a few samples of this study predate the infection). Cell type and time point are not known. Both conserved end residues are part of each CDR3. A D gene is named only where the DNA matches it firmly. Clone size appears in some rows only: once, few, many, or a class for an expanded clone.

d_call clone_size j_call v_call cdr3_nt cdr3_aa
- few TRBJ2-7 TRBV5-1 TGCGCCAGCAGCCATTCGGCCAGCTCCTACGAGCAGTACTTC CASSHSASSYEQYF
- few TRBJ2-7 TRBV5-1 TGCGCCAGCAGCTTCCGGGACCCCGACTACGAGCAGTACTTC CASSFRDPDYEQYF
TRBD1 - TRBJ1-1 TRBV7-3 TGTGCCAGCAGCTTAGTTCGGACAGGGAACACTGAAGCTTTCTTT CASSLVRTGNTEAFF
TRBD1 few TRBJ1-2 TRBV11-3 TGTGCCAGCAGCTTAGTTTTCCGGGGACAGGGAGAAGGCTACACCTTC CASSLVFRGQGEGYTF
- few TRBJ2-3 TRBV7-8 TGTGCCAGCATCTTGTGGGTGTCCTCAGATACGCAGTATTTT CASILWVSSDTQYF
TRBD2 - TRBJ2-1 TRBV6-2/TRBV6-3 TGTGCCAGCAGGTCTAGCGGGAATAACTACAATGAGCAGTTCTTC CASRSSGNNYNEQFF
- - TRBJ1-1 TRBV18 TGTGCCAGCTCACCAAAGGGGCAGATGAACACTGAAGCTTTCTTT CASSPKGQMNTEAFF
TRBD2 once TRBJ2-7 TRBV6-1 TGTGCCAGCAGTGAACGGCTAGCGGGGGGGTTTACCTACGAGCAGTACTTC CASSERLAGGFTYEQYF
TRBD2 few TRBJ2-1 TRBV7-2 TGTGCCAGCACTAGCGGCCACTACAATGAGCAGTTCTTC CASTSGHYNEQFF
TRBD1 few TRBJ2-2 TRBV12-3/TRBV12-4 TGTGCCAGCAGTACTGGACAGGCTACCGGGGAGCTGTTTTTT CASSTGQATGELFF
- - TRBJ2-1 TRBV20-1 TGCAGTGGCGGCCTAGCGTCCTACAATGAGCAGTTCTTC CSGGLASYNEQFF
TRBD2 few TRBJ2-3 TRBV29-1 TGCAGCGACAGACTAGCGGGAGCGGATACGCAGTATTTT CSDRLAGADTQYF
TRBD1 - TRBJ1-1 TRBV14 TGTGCCAGCAGCCGGGGGACAGCCTCCATGAACACTGAAGCTTTCTTT CASSRGTASMNTEAFF
- few TRBJ2-5 TRBV15 TGTGCCACCAGCAGAGTTAGGGCGTACCAAGAGACCCAGTACTTC CATSRVRAYQETQYF
TRBD2 - TRBJ2-3 TRBV30 TGTGCCTGGAGGGGACTAGCGGGAGGAGATACGCAGTATTTT CAWRGLAGGDTQYF
TRBD2 - TRBJ2-1 TRBV4-2 TGTGCCAGCAGCCAAGGGCTAGCGGGGGGGGATGAGCAGTTCTTC CASSQGLAGGDEQFF
- - TRBJ1-5 TRBV12-3/TRBV12-4 TGTGCCAGCACCCGGGGGGACCAGCCCCAGCATTTT CASTRGDQPQHF
TRBD1 many TRBJ1-5 TRBV29-1 TGCAGCGTTTGGACAGGGAAAGATCAGCCCCAGCATTTT CSVWTGKDQPQHF
- - TRBJ1-1 TRBV19 TGTGCCAGTATCTCCACCGGGAGGTACACTGAAGCTTTCTTT CASISTGRYTEAFF
- few TRBJ2-7 TRBV4-1 TGCGCCAGCAGCCCCGAGTCGGGGGGCGGGTACGAGCAGTACTTC CASSPESGGGYEQYF
TRBD2 - TRBJ2-6 TRBV5-6 TGTGCCAGCAGCTTGGCTAGTACTAGCGGGAGGGCCCCGTTTGGGGCCAACGTCCTGACTTTC CASSLASTSGRAPFGANVLTF
- - TRBJ2-7 TRBV5-1 TGCGCCAGCAGGCTCGAATACGAGCAGTACTTC CASRLEYEQYF
TRBD2 - TRBJ2-7 TRBV6-1 TGTGCCAGCAGTGAATTTGGTGGGGGGGGCTACGAGCAGTACTTC CASSEFGGGGYEQYF
TRBD2 - TRBJ2-1 TRBV30 TGTGCCTGGAGTGTAGGGTCTAGCGGGCCCTACAATGAGCAGTTCTTC CAWSVGSSGPYNEQFF
TRBD1 few TRBJ1-2 TRBV27 TGTGCCAGCAGTCCAAACACAGGGGTTAACTATGGCTACACCTTC CASSPNTGVNYGYTF
TRBD1 few TRBJ2-7 TRBV7-6 TGTGCCAGCAGCTTAGCCTCGGGACAGGGCTACGAGCAGTACTTC CASSLASGQGYEQYF
- - TRBJ1-4 TRBV18 TGTGCCAGCTCACCGGGACTTCGAGAAAAACTGTTTTTT CASSPGLREKLFF
- few TRBJ2-7 TRBV27 TGTGCCAGCAGTAGGGCGGGGAGGTCCTACGAGCAGTACTTC CASSRAGRSYEQYF
- many TRBJ2-3 TRBV5-1 TGCGCCAGCAGCTTGGGGTTTGATAGCACAGATACGCAGTATTTT CASSLGFDSTDTQYF
- - TRBJ2-1 TRBV6-1 TGTGCCAGCAGGTTACCCTACAATGAGCAGTTCTTC CASRLPYNEQFF
- - TRBJ2-1 TRBV6-1 TGTGCCACCGCCTACAATGAGCAGTTCTTC CATAYNEQFF
TRBD1 many TRBJ2-2 TRBV11-2 TGTGCCAGCAGCTCTTCACAGGGGGCCGATTGGACCGGGGAGCTGTTTTTT CASSSSQGADWTGELFF
- many TRBJ1-1 TRBV15 TGTGCCACCGCCTTGGATGAGGGGAGGACTGAAGCTTTCTTT CATALDEGRTEAFF
- many TRBJ2-3 TRBV20-1 TGCAGTGCAGGGGGTTCCGATACGCAGTATTTT CSAGGSDTQYF
- few TRBJ1-1 TRBV5-1 TGCGCCAGCAGCTTGGGCGGGACCTCATACACTGAAGCTTTCTTT CASSLGGTSYTEAFF
- few TRBJ1-6 TRBV7-3 TGTGCCAGCGCCAGGGGAATTTTAGAGCCCCTCCACTTT CASARGILEPLHF
- few TRBJ2-7 TRBV20-1 TGCAGTGCTAGAGAGGGGCAGGAAAACCCGGTCCCCTACGAGCAGTACTTC CSAREGQENPVPYEQYF
- few TRBJ1-2 TRBV7-9 TGTGCCAGCAGCTTAGCACGACAGGAGGGCTACACCTTC CASSLARQEGYTF
TRBD2 - TRBJ2-1 TRBV29-1 TGCAGCGTAATTGGCCTAGCGGACATATCCTACAATGAGCAGTTCTTC CSVIGLADISYNEQFF
- once TRBJ2-1 TRBV7-3 TGTGCCAGCAGCTTAAAACAGGTGAATTACAATGAGCAGTTCTTC CASSLKQVNYNEQFF
TRBD2 - TRBJ2-1 TRBV5-1 TGCGCCAGCAGCTTGACTAGCGGGAGGGCTTACAATGAGCAGTTCTTC CASSLTSGRAYNEQFF
TRBD2 few TRBJ2-1 TRBV7-8 TGTGCCAGCGGGACTAGCGGGAGGGGCTACAATGAGCAGTTCTTC CASGTSGRGYNEQFF
TRBD1 - TRBJ1-1 TRBV4-3 TGCGCCAGCAGCCAGGGACCCGCCCCTTCCCCGACAGGGGGCCGGACTGAAGCTTTCTTT CASSQGPAPSPTGGRTEAFF
- few TRBJ2-3 TRBV6-5 TGTGCCAGCAGACTTACAGGGAACCCTAGGGTAACAGATACGCAGTATTTT CASRLTGNPRVTDTQYF
- few TRBJ2-7 TRBV6-8 TGTGCCAGCCGGACGATTCCCAACGAGCAGTACTTC CASRTIPNEQYF
- - TRBJ2-7 TRBV12-3/TRBV12-4 TGTGCCAGCAGTTTAGGAGGGACCGCCCCCTACGAGCAGTACTTC CASSLGGTAPYEQYF
TRBD1 - TRBJ2-7 TRBV29-1 TGCAGCGTGGCGGCGGGACAGGGTGGCGAGCAGTACTTC CSVAAGQGGEQYF
- - TRBJ2-6 TRBV7-6 TGTGCCAGCAGCTTAGATTTTGTGTTTATATCTGGGGCCAACGTCCTGACTTTC CASSLDFVFISGANVLTF
- few TRBJ2-5 TRBV20-1 TGCAGTGCTTTTCGGCCCACGGGGAGGGAGACCCAGTACTTC CSAFRPTGRETQYF
- few TRBJ1-5 TRBV30 TGTGCCTGGAGTTTGGGCAGTAGCAATCAGCCCCAGCATTTT CAWSLGSSNQPQHF
- many TRBJ2-7 TRBV19 TGTGCCAGTAGTATAGGACTAGGAAGCCACGAGCAGTACTTC CASSIGLGSHEQYF
- few TRBJ2-3 TRBV5-5 TGTGCCAGCAGCTCCAGAGTTGACCTATCTGGCACAGATACGCAGTATTTT CASSSRVDLSGTDTQYF
- few TRBJ2-3 TRBV30 TGTGCCTGGAGTGTACGGGATACGCAGTATTTT CAWSVRDTQYF
TRBD1 - TRBJ2-7 TRBV15 TGTGCCACCAGCGTCGACAGGGCTAGCTCCTACGAGCAGTACTTC CATSVDRASSYEQYF
TRBD1 few TRBJ1-2 TRBV25-1 TGTGCCAGCAGTGAAATACGCCCGGGACAGGACTATGGCTACACCTTC CASSEIRPGQDYGYTF
- few TRBJ1-1 TRBV27 TGTGCCAGCAAAGAGGACGGGACTGAAGCTTTCTTT CASKEDGTEAFF
- - TRBJ1-1 TRBV4-1 TGCGCCAGCAGCCACAATCCGCAATCTGCCTTGGCGGTGGACACTGAAGCTTTCTTT CASSHNPQSALAVDTEAFF
- few TRBJ1-3 TRBV25-1 TGTGCCAGCGCGGTTGGGTCCTCTGGAAACACCATATATTTT CASAVGSSGNTIYF
TRBD2 - TRBJ2-2 TRBV29-1 TGCAGCGTCCGGCTAGCGGGAGTTACCGGGGAGCTGTTTTTT CSVRLAGVTGELFF
- - TRBJ1-2 TRBV12-3/TRBV12-4 TGTGCCAGCAGTTCCCCTATTGCGGCCCGATTTCTAGGCTACACCTTC CASSSPIAARFLGYTF